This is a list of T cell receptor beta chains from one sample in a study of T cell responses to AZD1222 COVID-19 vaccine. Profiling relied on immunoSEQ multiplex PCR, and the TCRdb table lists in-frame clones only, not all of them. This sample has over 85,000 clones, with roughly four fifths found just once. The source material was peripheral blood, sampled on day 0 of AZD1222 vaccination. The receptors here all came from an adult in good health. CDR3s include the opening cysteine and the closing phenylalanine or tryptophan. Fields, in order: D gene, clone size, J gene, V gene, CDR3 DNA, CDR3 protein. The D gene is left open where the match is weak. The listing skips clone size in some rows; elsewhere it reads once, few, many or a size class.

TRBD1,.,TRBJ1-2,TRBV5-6,TGTGCCAGCAGCATGAACTTCAGGGGGTTGTATGGCTACACCTTC,CASSMNFRGLYGYTF
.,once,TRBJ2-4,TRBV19,TGTGCCAGTAGTATGGCCACCTATGGGGCCAAAAACATTCAGTACTTC,CASSMATYGAKNIQYF
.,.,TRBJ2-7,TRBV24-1,TGTGCCACCAGTGATTCCAGGACTAAAGAGCAGTACTTC,CATSDSRTKEQYF
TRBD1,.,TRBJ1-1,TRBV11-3,TGTGCCAGCAGCGCTCGACAGGGGAGCGGGACTGAAGCTTTCTTT,CASSARQGSGTEAFF
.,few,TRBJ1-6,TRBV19,TGTGCCAGTAGTATAGAAGGGAGATCTAATTCACCCCTCCACTTT,CASSIEGRSNSPLHF
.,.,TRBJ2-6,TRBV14,TGTGCCAGCAGCCAAGATGCGATTTCTGGGGCCAACGTCCTGACTTTC,CASSQDAISGANVLTF
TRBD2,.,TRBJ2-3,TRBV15,TGTGCCACCAGCAGAGAGGGACTAGCGGGGGGGAGCACAGATACGCAGTATTTT,CATSREGLAGGSTDTQYF
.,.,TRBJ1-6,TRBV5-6,TGTGCCAGCAGCTTGGAGGCAGAAGGCTCACCCCTCCACTTT,CASSLEAEGSPLHF
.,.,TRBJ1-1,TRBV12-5,TGTGCTAGTGGCGTCGCGGGGGCTGAAGCTTTCTTT,CASGVAGAEAFF
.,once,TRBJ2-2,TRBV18,TGTGCCAGCTCACCACGGGCAGGACAGAACACCGGGGAGCTGTTTTTT,CASSPRAGQNTGELFF
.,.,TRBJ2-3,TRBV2,TGTGCCAGCAGGGCCCGGGACTTCCCCACAGATACGCAGTATTTT,CASRARDFPTDTQYF